The 7 T cell receptor beta chains listed next were all sequenced from one sample in a study of blood T cells in healthy people across ages. A sample-barcoded 5' primer and a J-beta primer mix were used in a second PCR of about 7 to 11 cycles. MiXCR, run by TCRdb on the 5' RACE reads, gives a single entry per CDR3 protein. Of approximately 360,000 distinct CDR3 sequences in the sample, about 49% are singletons; the top ten hold under 65%. Sequencing input: blood. The source is a man aged 60 to 69 in good health.

This clonotype came up once. The chain is built from TRBV5-5 and TRBJ2-3; 12 bases align to TRBD2. The CDR3 runs to 16 residues. V was clipped by 4 bases and J by 6 bases; unmatched bases: 9. In germline, CDR1 is SGHKS, CDR2 YYEKEE (reference sequence). CDR3: CASSRRLAGVPDTQYF. CDR3 DNA: TGTGCCAGCAGCCGTCGACTAGCGGGAGTCCCGGATACGCAGTATTTT.

The table lists this clonotype with a few counts. V is TRBV4-2 and J is TRBJ2-1, with 13 bases identical to TRBD2. With V trimmed by 4 bases and J by 5 bases, 5 bases remained unmatched. The CDR3 is 16 residues long. The germline V gene has CDR1 LGHNA and CDR2 YNFKEQ. The CDR3 DNA follows: TGTGCCAGCAGCCGGACCGGGACTAGCGGGAACAATGAGCAGTTCTTC. It yields the protein CASSRTGTSGNNEQFF.

The rearrangement joins TRBV20-1 to TRBJ1-2; 8 bases line up with TRBD1. V shed 0 bases and J 8 bases; nucleotides not matched to a gene: 8. Germline values: CDR1 DFQATT, CDR2 SNEGSKA (reference sequence). The CDR3 loop spans 14 amino acids. DNA of the CDR3: TGCAGTGCTAGAGATCCGACAGGGGCGGGAGGCTACACCTTC. This codes for CSARDPTGAGGYTF.

This clonotype was picked up a small number of times. The V call is TRBV7-9, the J call TRBJ1-2; a weak D match, TRBD1 (5 bases). From germline, CDR1 is SEHNR and CDR2 FQNEAQ (reference sequence). The V and J ends lost 5 bases and 4 bases respectively, with 14 bases between them. The CDR3 has 14 residues. CDR3 in amino acids: CASSPREGSYGYTF. The CDR3 nucleotides read TGTGCCAGCAGCCCTCGAGAGGGGAGCTATGGCTACACCTTC.

The V call is TRBV3-1, the J call TRBJ2-1; D possibly corresponds to TRBD2 (5 bases). CDR1 is LGHDT, CDR2 YNNKEL, per germline (reference sequence). The V and J ends lost 8 bases and 4 bases respectively, with 12 bases between them. This CDR3 has 13 amino acids. CDR3 loop: CASSERTYNEQFF. CDR3 bases: TGTGCCAGCTCCGAGCGGACGTACAATGAGCAGTTCTTC.

This clonotype was detected ten times or more. The chain uses TRBV11-2 and TRBJ2-3; D is unclear. Germline CDR1 reads SGHAT; CDR2 reads FQNNGV. V shed 5 bases and J shed 0 bases, with 12 bases lying between them. The CDR3 is 15 amino acids. The CDR3 region has the DNA TGTGCCAGCAGCGCACAGTGGGGTAGCACAGATACGCAGTATTTT. It codes for CASSAQWGSTDTQYF.

The rearrangement uses TRBV20-1 and TRBJ2-2, with 7 bases identical to TRBD1. After removal of 5 bases from V and 0 bases from J, the junction contained 9 bases not matched to a gene. CDR3 length: 16 amino acids. Germline V gene data show CDR1 as DFQATT and CDR2 as SNEGSKA (reference sequence). CDR3 in amino acids: CSAREYDRANTGELFF. The CDR3 coding sequence is TGCAGTGCTCGTGAATATGACAGGGCGAACACCGGGGAGCTGTTTTTT.